This record covers a single TCR beta chain. Its specificity is unknown. This sample was taken from a study of T cell responses to AZD1222 COVID-19 vaccine. V lost 8 bases and J 6 bases, leaving 11 bases between the germline ends. This CDR3 comprises 13 residues. The germline CDR1 and CDR2 sequences are MNHEY and SVGAGI. Some clones are missing from TCRdb's copy, which holds only in-frame ones; the method was immunoSEQ multiplex PCR. The sample has 150,000 or so clones, 75% to 85% seen once. Findings of the study overall: CD4 TCRs associated with vaccination spanned spike, dominating at 160-218 and 743-854. Baseline serostatus was positive in only a handful of AZD1222 recipients.

Material: peripheral blood, obtained on day 0 of MenACWY control vaccination. The TCR originated in an adult in good health. The chain recombines TRBV6-5 with TRBJ1-6, with D unresolved. The CDR3 coding sequence is TGTGCCAGCGCGGCAGATTTTAATTCACCCCTCCACTTT. It is translated as CASAADFNSPLHF.